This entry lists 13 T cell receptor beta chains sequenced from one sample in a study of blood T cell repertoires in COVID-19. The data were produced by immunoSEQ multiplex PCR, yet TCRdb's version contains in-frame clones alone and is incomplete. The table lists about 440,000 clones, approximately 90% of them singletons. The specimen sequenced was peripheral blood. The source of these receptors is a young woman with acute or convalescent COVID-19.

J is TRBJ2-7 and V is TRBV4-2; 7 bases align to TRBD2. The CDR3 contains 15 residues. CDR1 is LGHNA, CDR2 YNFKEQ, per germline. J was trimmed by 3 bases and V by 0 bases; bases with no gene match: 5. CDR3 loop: CASSQEPGLNYEQYF. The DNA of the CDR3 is TGTGCCAGCAGCCAAGAACCGGGACTAAACTACGAGCAGTACTTC.

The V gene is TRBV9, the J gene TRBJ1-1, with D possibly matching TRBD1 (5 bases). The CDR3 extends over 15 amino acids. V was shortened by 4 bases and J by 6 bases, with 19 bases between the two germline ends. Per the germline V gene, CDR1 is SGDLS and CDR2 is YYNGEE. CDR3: CASSYPLGEDAEAFF. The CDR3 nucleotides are TGTGCCAGCAGCTACCCTTTGGGGGAGGACGCTGAAGCTTTCTTT. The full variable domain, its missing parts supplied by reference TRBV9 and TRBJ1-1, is DSGVTQTPKHLITATGQRVTLRCSPRSGDLSVYWYQQSLDQGLQFLIQYYNGEERAKGNILERFSAQQFPDLHSELNLSSLELGDSALYFCASSYPLGEDAEAFFGQGTRLTVV.

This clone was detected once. The CDR3 region is CASSQVVGPGAPLHF. The CDR3 DNA reads as TGTGCCAGCAGCCAAGTTGTAGGGCCAGGGGCACCCCTCCACTTT. This chain links TRBV14 with TRBJ1-6, with D possibly TRBD1 on 6 matching bases. V was pared by 1 base and J by 11 bases, with 15 bases between. This CDR3 has 15 residues. Looked up from germline, CDR1 is SGHDN and CDR2 is FVKESK.

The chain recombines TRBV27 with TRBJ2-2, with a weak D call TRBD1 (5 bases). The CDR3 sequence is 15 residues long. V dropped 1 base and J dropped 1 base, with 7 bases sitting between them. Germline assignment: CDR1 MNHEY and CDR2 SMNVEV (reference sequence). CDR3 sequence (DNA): TGTGCCAGCAGTTTATTGCAGGGGAACACCGGGGAGCTGTTTTTT. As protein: CASSLLQGNTGELFF.

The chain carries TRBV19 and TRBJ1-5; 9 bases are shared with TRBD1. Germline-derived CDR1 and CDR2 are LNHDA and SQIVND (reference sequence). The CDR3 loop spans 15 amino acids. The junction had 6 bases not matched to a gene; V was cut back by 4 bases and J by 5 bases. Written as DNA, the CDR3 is TGTGCCAGTAGTACCTTGGGACAGGGCCATCAGCCCCAGCATTTT. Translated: CASSTLGQGHQPQHF.

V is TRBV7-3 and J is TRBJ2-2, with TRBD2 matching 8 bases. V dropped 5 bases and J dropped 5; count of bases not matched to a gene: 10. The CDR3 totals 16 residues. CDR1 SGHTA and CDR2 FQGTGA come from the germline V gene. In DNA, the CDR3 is TGTGCCAGCAGCAACCCGCGGGGGGCAGAGACCGGGGAGCTGTTTTTT. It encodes CASSNPRGAETGELFF.

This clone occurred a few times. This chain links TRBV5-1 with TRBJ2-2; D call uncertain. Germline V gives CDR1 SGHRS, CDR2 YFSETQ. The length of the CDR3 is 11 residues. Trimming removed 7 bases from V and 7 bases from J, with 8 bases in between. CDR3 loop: CASPQDGELFF. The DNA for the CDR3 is TGCGCCAGCCCCCAGGACGGGGAGCTGTTTTTT.

The CDR3 coding sequence is TGTGCCAGCAACTCTCGGAATTCGGGCGGGGAGCTGTTTTTT. It yields the protein CASNSRNSGGELFF. The chain is built from TRBV9 and TRBJ2-2; no clear D. The CDR3 has 14 residues. Per germline, CDR1 SGDLS and CDR2 YYNGEE. The V end lost 6 bases, the J end lost 7 bases, and 16 bases lay between the germline ends.

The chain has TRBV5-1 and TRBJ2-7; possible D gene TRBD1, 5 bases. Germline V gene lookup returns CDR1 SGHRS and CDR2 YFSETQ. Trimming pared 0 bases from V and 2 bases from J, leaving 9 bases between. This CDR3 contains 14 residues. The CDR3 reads CASSLDVGAYEQYF. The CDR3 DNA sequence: TGCGCCAGCAGCTTGGATGTAGGGGCCTACGAGCAGTACTTC.

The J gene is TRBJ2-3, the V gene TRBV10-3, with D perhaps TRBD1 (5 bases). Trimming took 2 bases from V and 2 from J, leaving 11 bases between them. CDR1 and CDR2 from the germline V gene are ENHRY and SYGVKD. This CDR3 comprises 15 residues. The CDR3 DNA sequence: TGTGCCATCAGTGAGGGTGCAGGGCTCACAGATACGCAGTATTTT. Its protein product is CAISEGAGLTDTQYF.

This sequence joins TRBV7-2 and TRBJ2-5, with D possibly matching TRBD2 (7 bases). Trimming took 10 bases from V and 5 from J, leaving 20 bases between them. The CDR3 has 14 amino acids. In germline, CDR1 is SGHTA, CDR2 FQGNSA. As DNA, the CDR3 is TGTGCCAAGACCGGGGGGCGGGGCGAGGAGACCCAGTACTTC. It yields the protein CAKTGGRGEETQYF.

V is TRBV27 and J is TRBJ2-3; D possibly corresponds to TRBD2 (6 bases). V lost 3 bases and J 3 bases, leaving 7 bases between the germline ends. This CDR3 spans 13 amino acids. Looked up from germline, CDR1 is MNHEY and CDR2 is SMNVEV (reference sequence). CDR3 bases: TGTGCCAGCAGTTTGGGGAGGACAGATACGCAGTATTTT. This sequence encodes CASSLGRTDTQYF.

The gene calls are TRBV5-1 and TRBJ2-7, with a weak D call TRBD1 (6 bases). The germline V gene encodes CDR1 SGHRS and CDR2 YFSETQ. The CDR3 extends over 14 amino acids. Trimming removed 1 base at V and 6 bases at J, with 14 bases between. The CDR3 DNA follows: TGCGCCAGCAGCTTGTGGATAGAGGGGGTCGAGCAGTACTTC. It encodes CASSLWIEGVEQYF.